The subject of this entry is one T cell receptor (beta chain). Its antigen is unknown. These data come from a study of molecular identifiers for immune sequencing clone quantification. Study findings and constraints: Clonotypes surpassing 20 RNA copies contained over 98% of effector molecules, versus under 1% in naive cells.

TCRdb reprocessed the PCR reads with MiXCR, giving one entry per CDR3 protein. The data show around 470,000 distinct CDR3 sequences, with about 22% seen just once and about 0.78% held by the top ten. Libraries used about 20,000 to 1,100,000 sorted naive CD8 T cells and 10%, 30% or 50% RNA input. The CDR3 totals 17 residues. After removal of 0 bases from V and 4 bases from J, the junction contained 10 bases not matched to a gene. Germline lookup yields CDR1 SGHNT and CDR2 YYREEE (reference sequence). The clonotype originates from a human donor in good health. Some libraries in this study had Jurkat cell RNA spiked in. V gene TRBV5-4 combines with J gene TRBJ2-3; TRBD1 matches at 8 bases. The sample consisted of naive CD8+ T cells from blood, with Jurkat cell RNA spiked in. As for subset: FACS-sorted CD8+CD4-CCR7+CD45RA+ naive T cells. CDR3 loop: CASSLAIGQGWSDTQYF. The CDR3 DNA is TGTGCCAGCAGCTTGGCCATAGGACAGGGTTGGTCAGATACGCAGTATTTT.